This T cell receptor beta chain appears in the sequencing data of a study of blood T cells in healthy people across ages. For this clonotype: The antigen is not known.

Study-wide results and caveats: With donor CMV status unknown, expanded clonotype changes were possibly confounded.

PCR was performed a second time for about 7 to 12 cycles using a sample-barcoded 5' primer and a J-beta primer mix. Each cDNA molecule was tagged by a template-switch adaptor with 12 random nucleotides. TCRdb called the 5' RACE reads again in MiXCR, with one record for every CDR3 protein. The table shows roughly 640,000 distinct CDR3 sequences, with around 31% occurring only once. Aged roughly 6 to 100, donors were systemically healthy Caucasians from Russia. The total RNA that was extracted per sample amounted to at least 5 micrograms. Germline lookup yields CDR1 MNHEY and CDR2 SVGAGI. The CDR3 consists of 18 residues. With 3 bases clipped from V and 5 bases from J, the junction kept 16 bases outside the gene matches.

Specimen: blood. V usage is TRBV6-5 and J usage is TRBJ2-3; 8 bases match TRBD2. The origin of this receptor is a woman over 75 in good health. CDR3 loop: CASSYGSRAGGREDTQYF. As DNA, the CDR3 is TGTGCCAGCAGTTATGGATCTAGGGCGGGGGGTCGGGAAGATACGCAGTATTTT.